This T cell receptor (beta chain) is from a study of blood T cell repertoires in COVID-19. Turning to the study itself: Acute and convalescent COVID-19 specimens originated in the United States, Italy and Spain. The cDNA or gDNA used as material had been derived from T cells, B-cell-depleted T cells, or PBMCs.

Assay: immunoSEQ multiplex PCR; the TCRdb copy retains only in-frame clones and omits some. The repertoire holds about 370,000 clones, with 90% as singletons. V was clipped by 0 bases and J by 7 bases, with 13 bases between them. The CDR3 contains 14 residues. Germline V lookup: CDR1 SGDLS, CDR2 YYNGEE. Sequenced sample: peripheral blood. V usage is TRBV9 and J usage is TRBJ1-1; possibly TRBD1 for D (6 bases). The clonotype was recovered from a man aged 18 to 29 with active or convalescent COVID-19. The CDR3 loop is CASSVGTGRGEAFF. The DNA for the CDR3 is TGTGCCAGCAGCGTAGGTACAGGGAGGGGTGAAGCTTTCTTT.